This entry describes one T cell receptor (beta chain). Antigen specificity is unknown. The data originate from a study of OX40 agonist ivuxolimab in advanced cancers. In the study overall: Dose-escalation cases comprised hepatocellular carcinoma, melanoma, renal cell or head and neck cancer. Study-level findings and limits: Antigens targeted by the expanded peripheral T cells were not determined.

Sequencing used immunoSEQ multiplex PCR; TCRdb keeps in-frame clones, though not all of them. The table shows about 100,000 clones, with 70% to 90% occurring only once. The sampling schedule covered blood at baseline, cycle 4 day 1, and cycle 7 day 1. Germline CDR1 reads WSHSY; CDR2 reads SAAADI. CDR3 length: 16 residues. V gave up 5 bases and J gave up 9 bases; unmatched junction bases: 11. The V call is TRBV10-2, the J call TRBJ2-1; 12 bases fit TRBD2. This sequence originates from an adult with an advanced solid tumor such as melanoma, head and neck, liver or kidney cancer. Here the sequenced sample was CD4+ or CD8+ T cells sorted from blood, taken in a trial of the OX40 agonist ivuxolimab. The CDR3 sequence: CASSLLAGGNVREQFF. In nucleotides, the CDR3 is TGCGCCAGCAGTCTACTAGCGGGAGGAAATGTCCGTGAGCAGTTCTTC.